The subject of this entry is one T cell receptor (beta chain). Its antigen is still unknown. It has no much larger one-base neighbor in the sample; base qualities were not kept. The entry originates in a study of blood T cells in healthy people across ages (dated by TCRdb to 2014 to 2015). Regarding the research as a whole: In model experiments, roughly one uniquely barcoded TCR beta cDNA molecule per two T cells was captured by template switching. The donors were split into four age groups: young (average about 15 years), middle-aged (roughly 42), aged (more than 60) and long-lived (roughly 88). For two donors (one aged 18 to 30 and one aged 80 or older), the study analyzed two additional independent replicas of 1 million unique cDNA reads from the same blood draw. To avoid experimental bias, donors of different ages were spread randomly across the sequencing lanes. To track age-related changes in TCR beta repertoire diversity, the study relied on deep sequencing normalized with unique cDNA molecular identifiers. The paper's findings and limits, for the study overall: Estimates of total diversity based on one million sequenced T cells were considered lower bounds and underestimates. As age increased, observed TCR beta diversity per million T cells dropped in a roughly linear way, and a significant reduction was already evident by age about 40. The percentage of naive T cells measured by flow cytometry correlated strongly with observed TCR beta diversity. Donor CMV infection status was unknown, potentially confounding age-related changes in expanded clonotypes. Bulk unsorted PBMC profiling prevented conclusive comparison of naive and antigen-experienced compartments. Compared with the aged group, more naive CD4+ T cells, fewer expanded clones and increased TCR diversity were shown by the long-lived group, suggesting age selection.

The approximately 39 donors, aged 6 to 90 years, were systemically healthy Caucasian individuals from Russia. Around 10 milliliters of peripheral blood were drawn from each donor into EDTA-treated Vacutainer tubes. Ficoll-Paque density-gradient centrifugation was used to isolate PBMCs, with at least 7 million obtained per sample. Trizol reagent was used to extract total RNA from PBMCs, with at least 5 micrograms per sample. For every donor, flow cytometry on a PBMC aliquot measured the percentage of naive CD45RAhigh/CD27high T cells. The CDR3 numbers 16 residues from cysteine through phenylalanine. The sequence is cut down to CDR3 DNA, 48 bases in frame from base 1. Clipping removes 8 bases from V and 7 bases from J, with 18 as the unmatched junction base count. CDR1 LGHDT and CDR2 YNNKEL are derived from the germline V gene (reference sequence). Libraries were constructed by 5' RACE. The sequencer was an Illumina HiSeq 2500. A second PCR of about 6 to 12 cycles was performed with a sample-barcoded 5' primer and a J-beta primer mix. A template-switch 5' adaptor carrying 12 random nucleotides introduced a unique molecular identifier onto each TCR beta cDNA molecule. Each sample yielded at least 2.5 million CDR3-containing paired-end reads. All of the RNA was converted into first-strand cDNA using the Mint cDNA synthesis kit, with a TRBC-specific oligonucleotide serving as the primer. Following uracil-DNA glycosylase treatment, a first 18-cycle PCR with universal primers M1SS and BC2_uni_R was performed on all cDNA. The original pipeline was this. For normalization, 1 million high-quality reads, each with a distinct molecular identifier, were randomly selected from each sample. Reads with shared molecular identifiers were discarded instead of being binned into consensus sequences. MiTCR, with a Q25 quality threshold and the strictest error-elimination algorithm, was used for CDR3 identification, clonotype clustering and error correction. Lower-bound total TCR beta diversity was estimated with a nonparametric unseen species model using Euler transformation. The raw public reads went through TCRdb reprocessing: fastp at Q25, MiXCR clone calling, in-frame beta chains kept. When rows share a CDR3 protein, they turn into one entry using the most common DNA and genes. TCRdb, not the original authors, processed these V and J calls. Counted in this sample were roughly 2 million distinct CDR3 sequences; around 48% of them appeared once. The ten largest clonotypes hold approximately 2% of the sample.

In this chain, TRBV3-1 is recombined with TRBJ2-7; 9 bases in the middle match TRBD2. The sequenced material came from blood. The receptor was isolated from a woman in her 40s in good health. The DNA is as follows: TGTGCCAGCGTTGAAAAGCGGGGGGAAAATGCGGGGGAGCAGTACTTC. The translation is CASVEKRGENAGEQYF.